This TCR beta chain was observed in a study of ipilimumab plus nivolumab after autologous stem cell transplantation. Assay: immunoSEQ multiplex PCR; the TCRdb copy retains only in-frame clones and omits some. The sample contains about 15,000 clones, roughly 70% of which appear only once. Regarding this clone: Its antigen remains unknown.

Overall study findings and caveats: The authors say TCR, Treg and microbiome findings warrant further study.

V shed 10 bases and J 0 bases; nucleotides not matched to a gene: 9. Per the germline V gene, CDR1 is LNHDA and CDR2 is SQIVND (reference sequence). The CDR3 is 15 residues long. The sample here was PBMCs, taken in a trial of ipilimumab plus nivolumab as post-transplant consolidation. This sequence was found in a male donor with diffuse large B-cell lymphoma. V is TRBV19 and J is TRBJ2-3; 8 nucleotides match TRBD2. CDR3: CAISPGGGSTDTQYF. CDR3 bases: TGTGCCATCTCCCCGGGAGGGGGGAGCACAGATACGCAGTATTTT.